Detailed here is one T cell receptor (beta chain). These data come from a study of control samples from healthy donors and cancer patients. Method: immunoSEQ multiplex PCR; TCRdb's copy keeps in-frame clones and lacks some. This sample carries some 97,000 clones, more than 75% of them seen once, and the ten largest clones take 18%. Germline-derived CDR1 and CDR2 are SGHTS and YDEGEE. The CDR3 covers 15 residues. Between the trimmed V and J ends, which lost 0 bases and 5 bases, there was a span of 12 bases. This receptor was taken from a woman between 45 and 65 years old in good health. The chain is built from TRBV5-8 and TRBJ2-1; D is perhaps TRBD2 (6 bases). Sequenced sample: blood. CDR3 amino acids: CASSLGLAINNEQFF. The CDR3 nucleotides are TGTGCCAGCAGCTTGGGGCTAGCGATTAACAATGAGCAGTTCTTC.